These 25 T cell receptor beta chains share one sample of origin, sequenced in a study of blood T cell repertoires in COVID-19. The data were produced by immunoSEQ multiplex PCR, yet TCRdb's version contains in-frame clones alone and is incomplete. The repertoire consists of around 210,000 clones, with about 82% occurring once and the leading ten covering 5.1%. The sequenced material came from peripheral blood. The receptors were gathered from a man over 45 with COVID-19, enrolled during active disease.

The chain is built from TRBV28 and TRBJ2-6, with 7 bases that match TRBD2. Trimming took 6 bases from V and 2 from J; bases not matched to a gene: 7. The CDR3 sequence is 16 residues long. Germline V CDR1 and CDR2: MDHEN, SYDVKM. Here the CDR3 reads CASRPGREAGANVLTF. The DNA of the CDR3 is TGTGCCAGCAGGCCTGGGAGGGAGGCTGGGGCCAACGTCCTGACTTTC.

V and J are TRBV19 and TRBJ2-7; maybe TRBD1 (6 bases). Trimming removed 4 bases at V and 7 bases at J, with 14 bases between. CDR3 length equals 13 residues. Germline lookup yields CDR1 LNHDA and CDR2 SQIVND (reference sequence). The CDR3 coding sequence is TGTGCCAGTAGTACCTCGACAGGCTGGGAGCAGTACTTC. This codes for CASSTSTGWEQYF.

A single count supports this clone. The chain recombines TRBV5-1 with TRBJ1-1; the match to TRBD1 covers 7 bases. The CDR3 covers 15 residues. V shed 0 bases and J 4 bases; nucleotides not matched to a gene: 6. In germline, CDR1 is SGHRS, CDR2 YFSETQ. The CDR3, as DNA: TGCGCCAGCAGCTTGGGGCAGGGGGTAGTCACTGAAGCTTTCTTT. Translation gives CASSLGQGVVTEAFF.

This rearrangement joins TRBV14 to TRBJ1-1; D uncertain. Germline CDR1 is SGHDN and CDR2 is FVKESK. Trimming pared 4 bases from V and 5 bases from J, leaving 20 bases between. The CDR3 has 16 amino acids. This CDR3 is CASSPSWWAGGTEAFF. DNA of the CDR3: TGTGCCAGCAGCCCCAGTTGGTGGGCGGGAGGGACTGAAGCTTTCTTT.

This chain connects TRBV20-1 to TRBJ2-7, with TRBD2 as a possible D gene (6 bases). Trimming pared 6 bases from V and 7 bases from J, leaving 13 bases between. This CDR3 has 11 residues. The V gene's germline CDR1 is DFQATT and CDR2 SNEGSKA (reference sequence). CDR3 amino acids: CSAGGVREQYF. The CDR3 coding sequence is TGCAGTGCCGGCGGGGTGAGGGAGCAGTACTTC.

V gene TRBV27 combines with J gene TRBJ1-4, with 7 bases identical to TRBD1. CDR1 is MNHEY, CDR2 SMNVEV, per germline (reference sequence). The CDR3 sequence is 15 residues long. V dropped 5 bases and J dropped 7; count of bases not matched to a gene: 10. Here the CDR3 reads CASSPSGGGIEKLFF. The CDR3 DNA is TGTGCCAGCAGTCCATCGGGAGGGGGCATTGAAAAACTGTTTTTT. The variable domain in full, with the rest retrieved from reference TRBV27 and TRBJ1-4, is EAQVTQNPRYLITVTGKKLTVTCSQNMNHEYMSWYRQDPGLGLRQIYYSMNVEVTDKGDVPEGYKVSRKEKRNFPLILESPSPNQTSLYFCASSPSGGGIEKLFFGSGTQLSVL.

The chain uses TRBV24-1 and TRBJ1-1; TRBD1 matches at 12 bases. The CDR3 spans 15 residues. Germline CDR1 KGHDR, CDR2 SFDVKD. With 4 bases clipped from V and 2 bases from J, the junction kept 1 base outside the gene matches. CDR3 sequence: CATSDGTGGNTEAFF. The CDR3 bases are TGTGCCACCAGTGACGGGACAGGGGGCAACACTGAAGCTTTCTTT.

The chain combines TRBV6-5 with TRBJ2-5, with D possibly being TRBD1 (5 bases). Germline CDR1 and CDR2: MNHEY and SVGAGI. CDR3 length: 14 amino acids. Between the trimmed V and J ends, which lost 3 bases and 5 bases, there was a span of 13 bases. CDR3 nucleotides: TGTGCCAGCAGTTATAGCCAGGGATATGAGACCCAGTACTTC. Amino acids: CASSYSQGYETQYF.

This chain joins TRBV9 and TRBJ1-6, with no clear D. Germline assignment: CDR1 SGDLS and CDR2 YYNGEE. Trimming removed 0 bases at V and 5 bases at J, with 6 bases between. The CDR3 has 14 amino acids. The DNA of the CDR3 is TGTGCCAGCAGCGTAGTGGGCCATAATTCACCCCTCCACTTT. Encoded protein: CASSVVGHNSPLHF.

The V gene is TRBV5-4, the J gene TRBJ2-3, with D maybe TRBD2 (5 bases). With 0 bases removed from V and 2 bases from J, the gap between germline ends came to 16 bases. Per germline, CDR1 SGHNT and CDR2 YYREEE (reference sequence). The CDR3 sequence is 17 residues long. The CDR3: CASSLAAGLKNTDTQYF. The DNA of the CDR3 is TGTGCCAGCAGCTTGGCCGCTGGACTCAAGAACACAGATACGCAGTATTTT.

This CDR3 reads CASSGQGGIETEAFF. CDR3 bases: TGTGCCAGCTCAGGACAGGGAGGGATTGAAACTGAAGCTTTCTTT. This sequence joins TRBV18 and TRBJ1-1; 8 bases match TRBD1. The CDR3 is made up of 15 amino acids. With 5 bases clipped from V and 5 bases from J, the junction kept 10 bases outside the gene matches. From germline, CDR1 is KGHSH and CDR2 LQKENI.

This chain joins TRBV6-6 and TRBJ2-7, with TRBD1 matching over 8 bases. Germline V gene sequence: CDR1 MNHNY, CDR2 SVGAGI (reference sequence). The length of the CDR3 is 14 residues. The V segment lost 6 bases and the J segment 7 bases; nucleotides outside the gene matches: 11. The CDR3 sequence: CASRTSTGEEEQYF. Here the CDR3 DNA reads TGTGCCAGCAGAACCTCGACAGGGGAAGAAGAGCAGTACTTC.

The genes are TRBV7-3 and TRBJ2-7; 10 bases map to TRBD1. The germline gives CDR1 SGHTA, CDR2 FQGTGA. The CDR3 contains 15 residues. Losses at the gene ends were 5 bases for V and 0 bases for J; bases not matched to a gene: 4. Here the CDR3 DNA reads TGTGCCAGCAGCATGGACAGGGGGTTCTCCTACGAGCAGTACTTC. It codes for CASSMDRGFSYEQYF.

The chain couples TRBV3-1 (or the pseudogene TRBV3-2) to TRBJ2-7; the match to TRBD1 covers 12 bases. The CDR3 is made up of 17 amino acids. Germline loops: CDR1 LGHDT, CDR2 YNNKEL (reference sequence). The ends lost 0 bases at V and 4 bases at J; junction bases unmatched: 7. The CDR3 sequence: CASSQEPPGQGAYEQYF. CDR3 in DNA: TGTGCCAGCAGCCAAGAGCCACCGGGACAGGGGGCGTACGAGCAGTACTTC.

This clone was seen only a few times. The DNA of the CDR3 is TGTGCCAGCAGTCGAAGACAGGCCGTATACGAGCAGTACTTC. This gives the protein CASSRRQAVYEQYF. This chain links TRBV11-2 with TRBJ2-7; tentative D call: TRBD1 (6 bases). The V gene's germline CDR1 is SGHAT and CDR2 FQNNGV. V was clipped by 6 bases and J by 4 bases, with 16 bases between them. The CDR3 loop spans 14 amino acids.

The rearrangement uses TRBV5-4 and TRBJ1-1, with no clear D. The CDR3 is 14 residues long. The germline V gene encodes CDR1 SGHNT and CDR2 YYREEE (reference sequence). Trimming stripped 1 base from V and 1 base from J, with 8 bases between. The CDR3 coding sequence is TGTGCCAGCAGCTTGACAGCCTCGAACACTGAAGCTTTCTTT. Translation: CASSLTASNTEAFF.

The chain links TRBV7-2 to TRBJ2-5, with 8 bases identical to TRBD2. In germline, CDR1 is SGHTA, CDR2 FQGNSA. The CDR3 length is 13 residues. V shed 5 bases, J shed 4 bases, and the junction held 3 bases outside the gene matches. Here the CDR3 DNA reads TGTGCCAGCAGCCGGGGGGGACTAGAGACCCAGTACTTC. This gives the protein CASSRGGLETQYF.

The chain links TRBV28 to TRBJ1-2, with D possibly TRBD1 on 5 matching bases. This CDR3 comprises 15 residues. Germline V lookup: CDR1 MDHEN, CDR2 SYDVKM. Trimming removed 4 bases at V and 3 bases at J, with 15 bases between. The CDR3 is CASSSRTRQDYGYTF. CDR3 bases: TGTGCCAGCAGTTCCCGGACACGTCAAGACTATGGCTACACCTTC.

The V and J genes are TRBV11-2 and TRBJ2-3, with D uncertain. The length of the CDR3 is 16 residues. V gave up 5 bases and J gave up 0 bases, with 15 bases separating them. Germline V gives CDR1 SGHAT, CDR2 FQNNGV. The CDR3 loop is CASSHLRLASTDTQYF. Here the CDR3 DNA reads TGTGCCAGCAGCCACCTCCGTTTAGCTAGCACAGATACGCAGTATTTT.

The V and J genes are TRBV27 and TRBJ1-6; D is unclear. Trimming cost V 6 bases and J 8 bases, with 17 bases left between them. The CDR3 extends over 15 amino acids. Germline CDR1 and CDR2: MNHEY and SMNVEV (reference sequence). The CDR3 protein is CASSPGVGWYSPLHF. CDR3 DNA: TGTGCCAGCAGCCCCGGGGTGGGGTGGTATTCACCCCTCCACTTT.

The rearrangement links TRBV28 to TRBJ2-2, with 9 bases fitting TRBD1. The CDR3 totals 13 residues. Germline trimming cut 8 bases from V and 5 bases from J; bases unmatched to any gene: 3. Germline values: CDR1 MDHEN, CDR2 SYDVKM. As DNA, the CDR3 is TGTGCCAGCCGGGACAGGGTAACCGGGGAGCTGTTTTTT. It is translated as CASRDRVTGELFF.

This chain joins TRBV3-1 (or the pseudogene TRBV3-2) and TRBJ1-3; D might be TRBD1 (6 bases). The CDR3 loop spans 16 amino acids. The V gene lost 1 base and the J gene lost 2 bases, with 12 bases spanning the gap. CDR1 is LGHDT, CDR2 YNNKEL, per germline (reference sequence). This chain's CDR3 is CASSQVGPGAGNTIYF. The CDR3 coding sequence is TGTGCCAGCAGCCAAGTTGGGCCAGGGGCTGGAAACACCATATATTTT.

The rearrangement links TRBV30 to TRBJ1-1, with D perhaps matching TRBD1 (5 bases). Per germline, CDR1 GTSNPN and CDR2 SVGIG (reference sequence). The CDR3 has 14 residues. Trimming cost V 3 bases and J 4 bases, with 15 bases left between them. CDR3 sequence reads: CAWSGTNVGTEAFF. CDR3 DNA sequence: TGTGCCTGGAGCGGGACTAATGTCGGCACTGAAGCTTTCTTT.

V and J are TRBV5-1 and TRBJ2-3, with 8 bases fitting TRBD1. The CDR3 sequence is 14 residues long. Germline CDR1 SGHRS, CDR2 YFSETQ. Losses at the gene ends were 4 bases for V and 4 bases for J; bases not matched to a gene: 5. The CDR3 here is CASSLGQGPDTQYF. The CDR3 DNA sequence: TGCGCCAGCAGCCTTGGACAGGGCCCAGATACGCAGTATTTT.

The rearrangement uses TRBV2 and TRBJ1-1, with D hard to call. The CDR3 runs to 13 residues. The germline V gene encodes CDR1 SNHLY and CDR2 FYNNEI. V was pared by 3 bases and J by 3 bases, with 8 bases between. CDR3 region: CASSESMDTEAFF. The DNA for the CDR3 is TGTGCCAGCAGTGAGAGTATGGACACTGAAGCTTTCTTT.